This T cell receptor beta chain was profiled in a study of shared clonotypes between healthy human individuals. Study information: CD4 naive and CD4 memory each took three plates per donor, while CD8 naive took two and CD8 memory one.

The sample holds a few counts of this clone. The antigen is unknown. Germline V lookup: CDR1 SGHTA, CDR2 FQGNSA. Trimming took off 5 bases at V and 0 bases at J, with 17 bases between the two ends. The CDR3 extends over 17 amino acids. Study-wide findings and caveats: Memory subsets had estimated richness that was generally smaller than that of naive subsets.

The test was conducted at deep level. Across several immunoSEQ plates, the genomic DNA of each subset was split evenly. TCRdb's table, derived via immunoSEQ multiplex PCR, lists solely in-frame clones and lacks some. Here the sample spans over 950,000 clones, approximately 75% being singletons. The chain has TRBV7-2 and TRBJ2-1; D is uncertain. The TCR was taken from a man younger than 30 in good health. Some clones in this sample may be carry-over from other donors' samples. Sequencing was performed on memory CD4+ T cells from PBMCs. The subset denotes: CD45RA-negative fraction. The CDR3 loop reads CASSLHLQQFSYNEQFF. For the CDR3, the DNA is TGTGCCAGCAGCCTACACTTACAGCAATTCTCCTACAATGAGCAGTTCTTC.